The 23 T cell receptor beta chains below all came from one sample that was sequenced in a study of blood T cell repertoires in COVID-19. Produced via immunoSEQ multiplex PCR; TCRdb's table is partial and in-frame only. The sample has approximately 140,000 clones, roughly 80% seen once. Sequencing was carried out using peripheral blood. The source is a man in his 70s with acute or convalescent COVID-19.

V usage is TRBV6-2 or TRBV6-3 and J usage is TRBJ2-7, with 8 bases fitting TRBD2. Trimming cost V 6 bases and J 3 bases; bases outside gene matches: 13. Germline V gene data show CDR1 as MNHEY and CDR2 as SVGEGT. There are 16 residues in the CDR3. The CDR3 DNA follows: TGTGCCAGCAGCCCACCGGTTGGACTAGCAGACTACGAGCAGTACTTC. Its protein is CASSPPVGLADYEQYF.

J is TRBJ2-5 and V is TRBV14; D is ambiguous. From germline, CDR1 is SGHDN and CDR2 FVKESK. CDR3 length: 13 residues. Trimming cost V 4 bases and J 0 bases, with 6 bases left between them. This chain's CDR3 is CASSLLYQETQYF. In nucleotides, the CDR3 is TGTGCCAGCAGCCTATTGTACCAAGAGACCCAGTACTTC.

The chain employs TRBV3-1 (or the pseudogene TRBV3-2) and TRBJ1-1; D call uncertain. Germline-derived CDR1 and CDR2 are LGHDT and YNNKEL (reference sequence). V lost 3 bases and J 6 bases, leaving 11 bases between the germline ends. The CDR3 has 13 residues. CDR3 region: CASSQSGGSEAFF. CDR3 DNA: TGTGCCAGCAGCCAGAGCGGAGGGTCTGAAGCTTTCTTT.

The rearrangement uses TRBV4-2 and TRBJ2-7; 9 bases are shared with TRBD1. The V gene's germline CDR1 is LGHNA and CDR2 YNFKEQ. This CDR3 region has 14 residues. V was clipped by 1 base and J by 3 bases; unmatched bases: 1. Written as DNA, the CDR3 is TGTGCCAGCAGCCAAGGACAGGGGGACTACGAGCAGTACTTC. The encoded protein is CASSQGQGDYEQYF.

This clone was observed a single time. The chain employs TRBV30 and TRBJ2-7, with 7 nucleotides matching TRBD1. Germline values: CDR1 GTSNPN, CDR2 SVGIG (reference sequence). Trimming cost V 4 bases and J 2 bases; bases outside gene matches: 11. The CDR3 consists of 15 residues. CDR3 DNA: TGTGCCTGGACCCCACGAGGGACAGCAACCTACGAGCAGTACTTC. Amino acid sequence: CAWTPRGTATYEQYF.

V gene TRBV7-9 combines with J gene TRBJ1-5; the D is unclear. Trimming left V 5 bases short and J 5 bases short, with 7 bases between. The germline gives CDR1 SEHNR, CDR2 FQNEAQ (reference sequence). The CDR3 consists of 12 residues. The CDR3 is CASSMADQPQHF. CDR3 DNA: TGTGCCAGCAGCATGGCGGATCAGCCCCAGCATTTT.

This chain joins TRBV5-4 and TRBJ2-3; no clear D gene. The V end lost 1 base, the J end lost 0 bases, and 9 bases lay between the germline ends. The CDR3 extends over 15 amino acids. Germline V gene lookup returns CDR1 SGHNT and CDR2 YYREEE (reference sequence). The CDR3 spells CASSLSEVSTDTQYF. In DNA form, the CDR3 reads TGTGCCAGCAGCTTGTCCGAGGTTAGCACAGATACGCAGTATTTT.

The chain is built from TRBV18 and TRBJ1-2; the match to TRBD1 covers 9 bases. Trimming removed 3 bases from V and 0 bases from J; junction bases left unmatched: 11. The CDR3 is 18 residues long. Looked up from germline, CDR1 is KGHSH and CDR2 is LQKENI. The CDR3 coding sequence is TGTGCCAGCTCACCTCAGCCGGGACAGGGCGCCACTAACTATGGCTACACCTTC. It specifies CASSPQPGQGATNYGYTF.

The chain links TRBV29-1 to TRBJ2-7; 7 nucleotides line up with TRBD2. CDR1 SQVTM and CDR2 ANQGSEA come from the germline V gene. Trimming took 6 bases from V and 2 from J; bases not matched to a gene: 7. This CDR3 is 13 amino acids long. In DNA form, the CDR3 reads TGCAGCGTCTGGGAGGGACGAACCTACGAGCAGTACTTC. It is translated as CSVWEGRTYEQYF.

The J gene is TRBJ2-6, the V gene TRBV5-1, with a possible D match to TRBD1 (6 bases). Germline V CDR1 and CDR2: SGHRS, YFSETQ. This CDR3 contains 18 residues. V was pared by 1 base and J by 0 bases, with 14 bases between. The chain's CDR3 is CASSLIGGPNSGANVLTF. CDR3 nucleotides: TGCGCCAGCAGCTTGATAGGGGGACCGAACTCTGGGGCCAACGTCCTGACTTTC.

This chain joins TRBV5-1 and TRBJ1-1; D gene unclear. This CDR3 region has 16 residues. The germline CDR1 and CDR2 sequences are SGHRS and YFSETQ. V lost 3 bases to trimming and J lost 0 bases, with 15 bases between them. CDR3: CASSSDYGRMNTEAFF. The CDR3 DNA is TGCGCCAGCAGCTCCGACTATGGACGGATGAACACTGAAGCTTTCTTT.

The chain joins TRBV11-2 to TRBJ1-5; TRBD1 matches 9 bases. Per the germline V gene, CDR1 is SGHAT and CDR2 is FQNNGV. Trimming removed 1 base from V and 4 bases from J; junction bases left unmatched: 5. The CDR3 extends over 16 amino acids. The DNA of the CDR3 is TGTGCCAGCAGCTTAGTCTGGGGGACAGGGAATCAGCCCCAGCATTTT. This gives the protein CASSLVWGTGNQPQHF.

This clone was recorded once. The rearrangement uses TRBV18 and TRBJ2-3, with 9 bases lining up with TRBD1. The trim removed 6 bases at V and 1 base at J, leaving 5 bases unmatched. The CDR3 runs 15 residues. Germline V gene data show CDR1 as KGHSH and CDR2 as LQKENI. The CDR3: CASSPRTGGTDTQYF. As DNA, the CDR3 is TGTGCCAGCTCGCCTAGGACAGGGGGCACAGATACGCAGTATTTT.

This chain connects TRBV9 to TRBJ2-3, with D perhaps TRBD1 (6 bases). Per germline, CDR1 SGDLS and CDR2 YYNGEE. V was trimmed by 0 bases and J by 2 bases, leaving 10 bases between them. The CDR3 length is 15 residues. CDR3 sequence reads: CASSVVKGDTDTQYF. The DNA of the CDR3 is TGTGCCAGCAGCGTAGTGAAGGGGGACACAGATACGCAGTATTTT.

This CDR3 is CASSQDATGFGGYTF. The CDR3 DNA reads TGTGCCAGCAGCCAAGATGCGACGGGGTTCGGCGGCTACACCTTC. V is TRBV3-1 (or the pseudogene TRBV3-2) and J is TRBJ1-2, with no clear D. Germline V CDR1 and CDR2: LGHDT, YNNKEL (reference sequence). Trimming removed 0 bases from V and 8 bases from J, with 16 bases in between. This CDR3 has 15 residues.

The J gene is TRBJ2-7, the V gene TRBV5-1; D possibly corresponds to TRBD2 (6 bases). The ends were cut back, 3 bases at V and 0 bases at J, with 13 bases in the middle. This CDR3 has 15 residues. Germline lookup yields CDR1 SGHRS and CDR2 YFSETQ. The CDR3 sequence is CASSSNAGPSYEQYF. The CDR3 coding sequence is TGCGCCAGCAGCTCAAACGCGGGGCCCTCCTACGAGCAGTACTTC.

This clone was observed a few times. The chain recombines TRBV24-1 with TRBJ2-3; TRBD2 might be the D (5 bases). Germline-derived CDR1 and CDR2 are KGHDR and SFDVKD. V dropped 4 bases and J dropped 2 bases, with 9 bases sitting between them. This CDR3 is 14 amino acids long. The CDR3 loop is CATSESRDTDTQYF. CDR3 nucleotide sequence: TGTGCCACCAGTGAGAGCCGGGACACAGATACGCAGTATTTT.

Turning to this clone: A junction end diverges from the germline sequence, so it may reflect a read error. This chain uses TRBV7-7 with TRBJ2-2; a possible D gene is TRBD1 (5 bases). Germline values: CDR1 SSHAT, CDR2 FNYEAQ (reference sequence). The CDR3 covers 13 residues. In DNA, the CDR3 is TGTGCTAGCAGCAGACAGATCACCGGGGAGCTGTTTTTT. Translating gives CASSRQITGELFF.

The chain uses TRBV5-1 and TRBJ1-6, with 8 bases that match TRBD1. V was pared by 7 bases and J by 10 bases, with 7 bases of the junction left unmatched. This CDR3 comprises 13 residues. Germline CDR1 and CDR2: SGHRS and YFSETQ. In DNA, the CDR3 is TGCGCCAGCGGGACAGGCGAGGGCTCACCCCTCCACTTT. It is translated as CASGTGEGSPLHF.

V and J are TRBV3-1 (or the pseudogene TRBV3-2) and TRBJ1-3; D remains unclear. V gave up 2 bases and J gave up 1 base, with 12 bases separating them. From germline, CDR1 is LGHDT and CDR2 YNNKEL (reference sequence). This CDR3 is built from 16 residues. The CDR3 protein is CASSQLSGTSGNTIYF. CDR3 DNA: TGTGCCAGCAGCCAACTGTCAGGAACATCTGGAAACACCATATATTTT.

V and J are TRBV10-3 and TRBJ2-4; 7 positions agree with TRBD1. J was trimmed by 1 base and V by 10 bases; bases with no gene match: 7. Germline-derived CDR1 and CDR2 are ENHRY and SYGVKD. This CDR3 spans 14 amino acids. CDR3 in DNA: TGTGCCACCACCCCGGACAGGGCCAAAAACATTCAGTACTTC. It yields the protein CATTPDRAKNIQYF.

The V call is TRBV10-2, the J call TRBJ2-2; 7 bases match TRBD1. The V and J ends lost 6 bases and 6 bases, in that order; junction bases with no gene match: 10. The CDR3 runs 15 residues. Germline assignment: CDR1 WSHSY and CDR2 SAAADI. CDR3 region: CASRVRQGEPGELFF. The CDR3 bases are TGCGCCAGCAGGGTGAGGCAGGGGGAACCCGGGGAGCTGTTTTTT.

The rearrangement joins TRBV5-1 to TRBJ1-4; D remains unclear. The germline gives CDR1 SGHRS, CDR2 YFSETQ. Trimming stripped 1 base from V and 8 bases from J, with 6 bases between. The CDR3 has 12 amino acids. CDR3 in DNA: TGCGCCAGCAGCTTGTCGGGGGAAAAACTGTTTTTT. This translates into CASSLSGEKLFF.